The T cell receptor beta chain under discussion was sequenced for a study of T cell clones after liver transplantation. Sequencing used immunoSEQ multiplex PCR; TCRdb keeps in-frame clones, though not all of them. The sample consists of some 59,000 clones, roughly 71% of them appearing once. V shed 6 bases, J shed 4 bases, and the junction held 11 bases outside the gene matches. This CDR3 region has 16 residues. CDR1 is MNHEY, CDR2 SMNVEV, per germline (reference sequence). The sample here was CD4+ T cells from blood, taken at the 22-month timepoint. The chain uses TRBV27 and TRBJ1-5, with TRBD1 identical over 8 bases. The receptor's source is a human patient who received a liver transplant. Some of the T cells may derive from the graft donor. The CDR3 sequence: CASRSRGLSGNQPQHF. CDR3 DNA: TGTGCCAGCAGGTCCAGGGGGCTATCTGGTAATCAGCCCCAGCATTTT.